This T cell receptor beta chain came from a study of CD8+ T cells in alopecia areata. Whole-study results and caveats: Amid tofacitinib therapy, many expanded lesional clones stayed present in scalp and blood. Sharing of TCRs across patients appeared less clear than in mice, possibly for HLA-related reasons. Alopecia totalis/universalis scalp especially showed more expanded CD8+ clones than normal scalp.

From germline, CDR1 is KGHSH and CDR2 LQKENI. The V gene end was trimmed by 4 bases and the J gene end by 4 bases; junction bases not matched to a gene: 8. This CDR3 comprises 15 residues. It was cDNA, reverse transcribed from extracted RNA, that served as the sequencing template. Profiling relied on immunoSEQ multiplex PCR, and the TCRdb table lists in-frame clones only, not all of them. The table records about 170,000 clones, roughly 50% of them present only once. Stated treatment: oral pan-JAK inhibitor, 5-10 mg twice daily. The sample holds a few counts of this clone. No antigen is known for it. This receptor was obtained from a human donor with alopecia areata. The rearrangement uses TRBV18 and TRBJ1-1; 8 nucleotides align to TRBD1. The sample consisted of CD4+ T cells sorted from blood, taken around week 55, from a patient treated with tofacitinib. The CDR3 loop is CASSRTGTSGTEAFF. CDR3 bases: TGTGCCAGCTCACGGACAGGGACCTCGGGCACTGAAGCTTTCTTT.